The entry below gives a single TCR beta chain sequence along with its context. The antigen is undetermined. The V segment lost 0 bases and the J segment 7 bases; nucleotides outside the gene matches: 11. The CDR3 has 16 amino acids. Germline CDR1 and CDR2: LGHNA and YSLEER. This table comes from immunoSEQ multiplex PCR, and its TCRdb copy is limited to in-frame clones, with some not included. The table has about 120,000 clones, about 88% seen once; the top ten hold about 2.9%. The data were taken from a study of T cell responses to AZD1222 COVID-19 vaccine. Broader study findings: Donors were mostly white British, more females; clonal diversity possibly underestimated.

The source of this sequence is an adult who received the AZD1222 COVID-19 vaccine. Source: peripheral blood, taken 28 days after the second AZD1222 dose. The J gene is TRBJ2-7, the V gene TRBV4-3; 8 positions match TRBD1. In DNA, the CDR3 is TGCGCCAGCAGCCAAGATTGGCAGGGGGCTCTAGGGGAGCAGTACTTC. Translating gives CASSQDWQGALGEQYF.